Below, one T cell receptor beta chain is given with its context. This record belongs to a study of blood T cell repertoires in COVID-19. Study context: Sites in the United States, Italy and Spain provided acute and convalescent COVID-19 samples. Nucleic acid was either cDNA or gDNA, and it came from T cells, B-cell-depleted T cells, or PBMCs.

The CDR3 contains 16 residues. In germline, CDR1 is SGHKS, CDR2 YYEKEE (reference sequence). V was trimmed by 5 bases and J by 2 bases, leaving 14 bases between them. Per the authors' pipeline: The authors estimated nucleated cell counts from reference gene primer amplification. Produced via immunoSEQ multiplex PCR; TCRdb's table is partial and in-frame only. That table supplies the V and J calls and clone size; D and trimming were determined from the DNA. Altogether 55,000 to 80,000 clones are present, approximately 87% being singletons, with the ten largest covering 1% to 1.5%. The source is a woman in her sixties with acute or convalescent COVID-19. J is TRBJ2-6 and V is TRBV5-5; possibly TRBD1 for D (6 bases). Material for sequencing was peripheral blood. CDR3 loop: CASSPGVIPGANVLTF. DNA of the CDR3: TGTGCCAGCAGTCCAGGGGTAATCCCTGGGGCCAACGTCCTGACTTTC. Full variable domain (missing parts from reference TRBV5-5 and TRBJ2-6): DAGVTQSPTHLIKTRGQQVTLRCSPISGHKSVSWYQQVLGQGPQFIFQYYEKEERGRGNFPDRFSARQFPNYSSELNVNALLLGDSALYLCASSPGVIPGANVLTFGAGSRLTVL.